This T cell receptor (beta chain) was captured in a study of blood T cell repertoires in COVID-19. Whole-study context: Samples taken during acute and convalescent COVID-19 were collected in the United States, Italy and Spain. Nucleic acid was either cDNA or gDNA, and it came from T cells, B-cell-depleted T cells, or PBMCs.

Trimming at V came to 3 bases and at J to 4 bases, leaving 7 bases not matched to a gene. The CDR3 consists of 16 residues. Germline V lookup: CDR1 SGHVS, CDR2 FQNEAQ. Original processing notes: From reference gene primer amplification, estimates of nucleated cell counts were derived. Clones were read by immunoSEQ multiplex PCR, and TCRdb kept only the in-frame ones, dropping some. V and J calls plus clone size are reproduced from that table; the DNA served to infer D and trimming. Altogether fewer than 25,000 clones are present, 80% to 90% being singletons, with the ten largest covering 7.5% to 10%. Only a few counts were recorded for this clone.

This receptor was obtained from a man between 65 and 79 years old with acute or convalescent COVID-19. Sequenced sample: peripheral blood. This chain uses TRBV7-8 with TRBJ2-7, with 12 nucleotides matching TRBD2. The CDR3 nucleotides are TGTGCCAGCAGCTTGCGACTAGCGGGAGTGTTATACGAGCAGTACTTC. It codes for CASSLRLAGVLYEQYF.